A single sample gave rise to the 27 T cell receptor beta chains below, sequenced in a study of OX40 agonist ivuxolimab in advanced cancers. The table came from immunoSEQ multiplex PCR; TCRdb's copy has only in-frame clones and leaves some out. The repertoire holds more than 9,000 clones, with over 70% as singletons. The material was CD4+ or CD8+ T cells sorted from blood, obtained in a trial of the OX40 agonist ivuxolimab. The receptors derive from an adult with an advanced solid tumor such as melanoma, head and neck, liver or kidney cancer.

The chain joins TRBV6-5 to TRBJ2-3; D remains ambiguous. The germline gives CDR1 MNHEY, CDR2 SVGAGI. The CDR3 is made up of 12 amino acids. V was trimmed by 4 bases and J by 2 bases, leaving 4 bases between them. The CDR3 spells CASSSNTDTQYF. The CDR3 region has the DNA TGTGCCAGCAGTTCGAACACAGATACGCAGTATTTT.

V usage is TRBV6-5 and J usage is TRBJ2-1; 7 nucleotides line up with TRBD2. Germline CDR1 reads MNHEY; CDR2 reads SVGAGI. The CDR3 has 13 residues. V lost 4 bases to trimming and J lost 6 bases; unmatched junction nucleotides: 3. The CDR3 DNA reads TGTGCCAGCAGTTGGACTAGAGCCAATGAGCAGTTCTTC. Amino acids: CASSWTRANEQFF.

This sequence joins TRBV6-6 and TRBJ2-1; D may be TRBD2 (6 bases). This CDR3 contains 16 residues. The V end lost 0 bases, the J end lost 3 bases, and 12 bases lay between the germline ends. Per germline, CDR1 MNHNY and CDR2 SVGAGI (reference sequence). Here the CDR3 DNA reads TGTGCCAGCAGTTACTCGAGGAGGGCCGGCTACAATGAGCAGTTCTTC. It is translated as CASSYSRRAGYNEQFF.

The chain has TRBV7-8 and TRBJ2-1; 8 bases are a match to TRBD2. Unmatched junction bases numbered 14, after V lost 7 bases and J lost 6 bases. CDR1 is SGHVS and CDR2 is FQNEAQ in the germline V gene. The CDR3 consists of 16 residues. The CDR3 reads CASTLTREGKANEQFF. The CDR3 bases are TGTGCCAGCACCTTGACCCGGGAGGGTAAGGCCAATGAGCAGTTCTTC.

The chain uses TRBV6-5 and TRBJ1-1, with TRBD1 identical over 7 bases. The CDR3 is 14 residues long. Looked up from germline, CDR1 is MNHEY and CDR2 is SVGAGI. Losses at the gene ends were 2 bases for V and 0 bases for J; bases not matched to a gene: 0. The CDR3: CASSYQGVNTEAFF. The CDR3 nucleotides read TGTGCCAGCAGTTACCAGGGGGTGAACACTGAAGCTTTCTTT.

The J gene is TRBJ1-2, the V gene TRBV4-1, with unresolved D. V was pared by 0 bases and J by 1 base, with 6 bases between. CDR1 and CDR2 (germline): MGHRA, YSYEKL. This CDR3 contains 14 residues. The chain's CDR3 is CASSQDKYNYGYTF. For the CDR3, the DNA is TGCGCCAGCAGCCAAGACAAATATAACTATGGCTACACCTTC.

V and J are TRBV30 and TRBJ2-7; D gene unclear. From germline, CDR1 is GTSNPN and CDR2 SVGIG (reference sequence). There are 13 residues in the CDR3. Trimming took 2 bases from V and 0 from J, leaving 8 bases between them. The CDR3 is CAWSQRVSYEQYF. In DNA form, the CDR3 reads TGTGCCTGGAGTCAGCGCGTCTCCTACGAGCAGTACTTC.

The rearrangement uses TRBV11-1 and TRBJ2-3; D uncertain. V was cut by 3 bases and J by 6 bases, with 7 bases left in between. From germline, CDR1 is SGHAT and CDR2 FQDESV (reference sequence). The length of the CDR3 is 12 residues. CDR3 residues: CASSFMDDTQYF. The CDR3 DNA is TGTGCCAGCAGCTTTATGGACGATACGCAGTATTTT.

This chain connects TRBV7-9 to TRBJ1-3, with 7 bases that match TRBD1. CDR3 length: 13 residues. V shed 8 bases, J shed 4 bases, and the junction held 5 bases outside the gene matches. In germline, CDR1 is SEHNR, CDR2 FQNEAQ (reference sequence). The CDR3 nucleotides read TGTGCCAGCGAGGGGGCAGGAGGAAACACCATATATTTT. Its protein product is CASEGAGGNTIYF.

Here the CDR3 reads CASSFPGLAITGELFF. As DNA, the CDR3 is TGTGCCAGCAGTTTCCCGGGACTAGCGATCACCGGGGAGCTGTTTTTT. The V gene is TRBV28, the J gene TRBJ2-2, with TRBD2 identical over 10 bases. The CDR3 totals 16 residues. J was trimmed by 4 bases and V by 3 bases; bases with no gene match: 5. Germline CDR1 is MDHEN and CDR2 is SYDVKM.

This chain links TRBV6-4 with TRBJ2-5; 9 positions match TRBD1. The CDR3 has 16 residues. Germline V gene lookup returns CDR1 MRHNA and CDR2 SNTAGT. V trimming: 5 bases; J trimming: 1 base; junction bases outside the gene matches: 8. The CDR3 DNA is TGTGCCAGCAGTACAGGGGGCATTGCCCGCCAAGAGACCCAGTACTTC. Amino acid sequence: CASSTGGIARQETQYF.

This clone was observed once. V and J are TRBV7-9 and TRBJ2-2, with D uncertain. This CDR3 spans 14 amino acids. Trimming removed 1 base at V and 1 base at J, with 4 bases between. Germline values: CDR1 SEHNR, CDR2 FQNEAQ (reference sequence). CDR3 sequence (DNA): TGTGCCAGCAGCTTAGGGGGGAACACCGGGGAGCTGTTTTTT. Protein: CASSLGGNTGELFF.

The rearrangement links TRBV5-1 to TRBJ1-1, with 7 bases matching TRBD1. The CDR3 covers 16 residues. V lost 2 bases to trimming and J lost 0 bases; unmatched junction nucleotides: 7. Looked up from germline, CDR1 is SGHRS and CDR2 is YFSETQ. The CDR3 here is CASSFSPGQLNTEAFF. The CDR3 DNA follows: TGCGCCAGCAGCTTCTCACCGGGACAGTTGAACACTGAAGCTTTCTTT.

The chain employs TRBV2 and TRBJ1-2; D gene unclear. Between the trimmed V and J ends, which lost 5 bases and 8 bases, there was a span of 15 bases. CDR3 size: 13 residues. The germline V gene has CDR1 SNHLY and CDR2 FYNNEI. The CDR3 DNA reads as TGTGCCAGCAGTATCAGCCAGCTGGAGGGCTACACCTTC. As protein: CASSISQLEGYTF.

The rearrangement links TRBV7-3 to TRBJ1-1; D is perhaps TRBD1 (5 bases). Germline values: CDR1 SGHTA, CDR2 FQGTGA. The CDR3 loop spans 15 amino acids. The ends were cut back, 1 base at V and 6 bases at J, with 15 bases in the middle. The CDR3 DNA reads TGTGCCAGCAGCTTAAGAGCGGCAGGGCTTTCTGAAGCTTTCTTT. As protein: CASSLRAAGLSEAFF. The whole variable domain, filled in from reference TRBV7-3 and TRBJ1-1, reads GAGVSQTPSNKVTEKGKYVELRCDPISGHTALYWYRQSLGQGPEFLIYFQGTGAADDSGLPNDRFFAVRPEGSVSTLKIQRTERGDSAVYLCASSLRAAGLSEAFFGQGTRLTVV.

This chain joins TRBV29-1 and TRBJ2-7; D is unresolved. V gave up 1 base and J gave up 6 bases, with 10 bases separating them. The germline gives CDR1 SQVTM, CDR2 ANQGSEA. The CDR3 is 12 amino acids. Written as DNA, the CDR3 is TGCAGCGTTGAAGTCGCCTGGGGCGAGCAGTACTTC. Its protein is CSVEVAWGEQYF.

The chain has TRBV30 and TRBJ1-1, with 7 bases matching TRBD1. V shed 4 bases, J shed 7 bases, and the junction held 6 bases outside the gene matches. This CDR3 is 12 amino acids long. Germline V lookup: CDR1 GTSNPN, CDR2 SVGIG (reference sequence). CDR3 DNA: TGTGCCTGGACCTGGACAGGAGATGAAGCTTTCTTT. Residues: CAWTWTGDEAFF.

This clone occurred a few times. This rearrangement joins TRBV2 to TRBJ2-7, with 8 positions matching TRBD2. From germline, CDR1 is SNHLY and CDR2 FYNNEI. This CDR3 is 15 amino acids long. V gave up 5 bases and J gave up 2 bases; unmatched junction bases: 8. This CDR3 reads CASSPLPGGAYEQYF. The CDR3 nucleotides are TGTGCCAGCAGTCCTCTACCGGGGGGGGCCTACGAGCAGTACTTC. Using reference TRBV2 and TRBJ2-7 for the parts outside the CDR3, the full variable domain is EPEVTQTPSHQVTQMGQEVILRCVPISNHLYFYWYRQILGQKVEFLVSFYNNEISEKSEIFDDQFSVERPDGSNFTLKIRSTKLEDSAMYFCASSPLPGGAYEQYFGPGTRLTVT.

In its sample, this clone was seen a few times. Here the CDR3 reads CASSIVTGKGEGTEAFF. The CDR3 DNA reads as TGTGCCAGTAGTATCGTGACAGGGAAGGGAGAGGGTACTGAAGCTTTCTTT. The chain links TRBV19 to TRBJ1-1; 7 bases match TRBD1. The germline V gene has CDR1 LNHDA and CDR2 SQIVND (reference sequence). J gave up 5 bases and V 3 bases, and 15 bases lay outside the gene matches. The CDR3 runs 17 residues. The full variable domain, its missing parts supplied by reference TRBV19 and TRBJ1-1, is DGGITQSPKYLFRKEGQNVTLSCEQNLNHDAMYWYRQDPGQGLRLIYYSQIVNDFQKGDIAEGYSVSREKKESFPLTVTSAQKNPTAFYLCASSIVTGKGEGTEAFFGQGTRLTVV.

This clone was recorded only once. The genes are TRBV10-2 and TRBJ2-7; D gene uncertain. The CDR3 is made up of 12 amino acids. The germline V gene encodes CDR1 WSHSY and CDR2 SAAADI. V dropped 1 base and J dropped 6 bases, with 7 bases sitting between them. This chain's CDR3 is CASSEYSTEQYF. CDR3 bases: TGCGCCAGCAGTGAGTATTCAACCGAGCAGTACTTC.

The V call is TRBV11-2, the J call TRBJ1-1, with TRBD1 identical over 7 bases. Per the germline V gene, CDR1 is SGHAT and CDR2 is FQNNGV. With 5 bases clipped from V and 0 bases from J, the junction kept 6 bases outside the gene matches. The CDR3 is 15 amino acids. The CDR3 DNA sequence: TGTGCCAGCAGCCCACGACAGGGATTGAACACTGAAGCTTTCTTT. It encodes CASSPRQGLNTEAFF.

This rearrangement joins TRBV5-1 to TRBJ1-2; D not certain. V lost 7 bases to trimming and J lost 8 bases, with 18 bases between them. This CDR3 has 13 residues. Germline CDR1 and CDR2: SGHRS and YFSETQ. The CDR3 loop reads CASRMAGHKGYTF. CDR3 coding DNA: TGCGCCAGCCGGATGGCGGGCCACAAGGGCTACACCTTC.

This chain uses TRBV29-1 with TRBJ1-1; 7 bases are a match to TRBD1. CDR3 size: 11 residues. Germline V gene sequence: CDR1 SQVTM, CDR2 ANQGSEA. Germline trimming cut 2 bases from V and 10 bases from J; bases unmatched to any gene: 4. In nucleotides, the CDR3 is TGCAGCGTTGAAAAGGGGGCGATAGCTTTCTTT. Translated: CSVEKGAIAFF.

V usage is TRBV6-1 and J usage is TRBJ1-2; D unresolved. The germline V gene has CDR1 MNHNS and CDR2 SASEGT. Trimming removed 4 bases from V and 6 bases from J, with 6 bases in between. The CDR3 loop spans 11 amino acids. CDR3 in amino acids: CASSAGDGYTF. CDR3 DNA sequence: TGTGCCAGCAGTGCTGGGGATGGCTACACCTTC.

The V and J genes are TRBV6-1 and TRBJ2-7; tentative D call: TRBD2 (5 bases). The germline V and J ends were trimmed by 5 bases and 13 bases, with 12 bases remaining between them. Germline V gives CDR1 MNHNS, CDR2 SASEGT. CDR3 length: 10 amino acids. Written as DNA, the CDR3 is TGTGCCAGCAGTAGCCCTAGCTCATACTTC. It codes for CASSSPSSYF.

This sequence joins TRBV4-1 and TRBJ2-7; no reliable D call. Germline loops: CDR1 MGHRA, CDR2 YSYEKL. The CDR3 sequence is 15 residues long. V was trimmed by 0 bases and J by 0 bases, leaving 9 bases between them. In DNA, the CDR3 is TGCGCCAGCAGCCAAGAATTGTCCGTCTCCTACGAGCAGTACTTC. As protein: CASSQELSVSYEQYF.

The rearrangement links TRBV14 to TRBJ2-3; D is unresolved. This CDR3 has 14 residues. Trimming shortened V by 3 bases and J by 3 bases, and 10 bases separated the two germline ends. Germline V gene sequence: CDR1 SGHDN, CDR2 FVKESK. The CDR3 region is CASSHRVTTDTQYF. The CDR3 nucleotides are TGTGCCAGCAGCCATCGGGTCACAACAGATACGCAGTATTTT.